This TCR beta chain was observed in a study of cytomegalovirus exposure and HLA in healthy donors. Overall study findings and caveats: Researchers catalogued some 160 TCR beta chains as cytomegalovirus-associated. TRBV6-2, TRBV6-3 and some other V segments were unresolvable in 87-base-pair reads.

The PCR used 60 Vbeta and 13 Jbeta primers. Some clones are missing from TCRdb's copy, which holds only in-frame ones; the method was immunoSEQ multiplex PCR. The data contain 70,000 to 100,000 clones, 69% of them singletons. This CDR3 is 14 amino acids long. Germline loops: CDR1 SGHAT, CDR2 FQNNGV. Trimming removed 6 bases from V and 3 bases from J; junction bases left unmatched: 2. This clone appeared a single time. Its antigen is still unknown. The sequence was obtained from a man aged 50 or older in good health and CMV-seronegative. The gene calls are TRBV11-2 and TRBJ1-4; 9 positions match TRBD1. Sequencing used PBMCs. The CDR3 coding sequence is TGTGCCAGCAGGAGGACAGGGGCTAATGAAAAACTGTTTTTT. This gives the protein CASRRTGANEKLFF.